The entry that follows covers one TCR beta chain sequence. Its cognate antigen is unknown. The data originate from a study of shared clonotypes between healthy human individuals. Broader study findings: An anticipated effect of sequencing depth on clonotype sharing among donors was recognized.

Profiled with immunoSEQ multiplex PCR; TCRdb holds only in-frame clones, not every one. The sample has approximately 500,000 clones; 79% are singletons. The study enrolled healthy HIV-negative adults without recent acute infections or vaccinations as donors. Sequencing was carried out using PBMCs. The clonotype was recovered from a woman aged 40 to 50 in good health. Some clones in this sample may be carry-over from other donors' samples.

Here the CDR3 DNA reads TGTGCCAGCAGGGGCGGAAGCTCCTACAATGAGCAGTTCTTC. This encodes CASRGGSSYNEQFF. V usage is TRBV5-4 and J usage is TRBJ2-1, with no clear D. Per germline, CDR1 SGHNT and CDR2 YYREEE (reference sequence). The CDR3 consists of 14 residues. The ends were cut back, 5 bases at V and 0 bases at J, with 9 bases in the middle. Full variable domain (rest looked up from reference TRBV5-4 and TRBJ2-1): ETGVTQSPTHLIKTRGQQVTLRCSSQSGHNTVSWYQQALGQGPQFIFQYYREEENGRGNFPPRFSGLQFPNYSSELNVNALELDDSALYLCASRGGSSYNEQFFGPGTRLTVL.